This TCR beta chain was observed in a study of blood T cell repertoires in COVID-19. Trimming shortened V by 4 bases and J by 7 bases, and 7 bases separated the two germline ends. The germline V gene encodes CDR1 SGHTA and CDR2 FQGNSA. The CDR3 spans 11 residues. Only in-frame clones appear in the TCRdb table, and some are missing; sequencing was by immunoSEQ multiplex PCR. In the table there are roughly 160,000 clones, 79% of which are singletons. The chain uses TRBV7-2 and TRBJ1-2; the D gene is possibly TRBD1 (5 bases). The sequence was obtained from a woman aged 55-70 years with COVID-19, enrolled during active disease. Sequenced sample: peripheral blood. In DNA form, the CDR3 reads TGTGCCAGCAGCTCGACAGTTGGCTACACCTTC. Its translation is CASSSTVGYTF. The full variable domain, completed using reference TRBV7-2 and TRBJ1-2, is GAGVSQSPSNKVTEKGKDVELRCDPISGHTALYWYRQSLGQGLEFLIYFQGNSAPDKSGLPSDRFSAERTGGSVSTLTIQRTQQEDSAVYLCASSSTVGYTFGSGTRLTVV.